This TCR beta chain was obtained from a study of blood T cell repertoires in COVID-19 (dated by TCRdb to between 2020 and 2021). A note on the overall study: Samples from collaborators originated in the United States, Italy and Spain and spanned both the acute and convalescent phases of COVID-19. The material from the prospective study consisted of cDNA or gDNA derived from T cells, B-cell-depleted T cells, or PBMCs. Subjects who had been exposed to COVID-19, were actively infected with it, or had recovered from it provided the deeply sampled blood TCRbeta repertoires that made up the dataset. The repertoires were released in a freely available public database meant as a resource for research on the immune response to SARS-CoV-2. The samples were drawn from two sources: the first 160 participants of the ongoing ImmuneRACE study, and over 1,000 subjects contributed by 6 global collaborators. Sample metadata almost always included a de-identified subject ID, COVID-19 status, age in years and sex. Where HLA class I and class II types were available, the types were taken from metadata supplied by the sample provider, not from assay-based typing.

From the cysteine up to the phenylalanine, the CDR3 has a length of 15 residues. The only DNA kept is the CDR3, 45 bases in frame from the first base. Via the germline V gene, CDR1 is MNHNS and CDR2 SASEGT. V gives up 2 bases and J gives up 6 bases, and the segment between their germline ends measures 17 bases. TCRbeta CDR3 regions were amplified from genomic DNA using the immunoSEQ Assay, a bias-controlled multiplex PCR. For the original study's pipeline: The number of nucleated cells in each sample was estimated from the amplification of reference gene primers within the assay. To quantify the absolute abundance of each unique TCRbeta CDR3 rearrangement, sequence reads were collapsed and filtered. For each sample, productive Simpson clonality was calculated as the square root of Simpson's diversity index over productive rearrangements. Drawn from immuneACCESS, this table holds only the in-frame rearrangements with V and J called that TCRdb kept. Clones are partly lost; checked studies trace under half to an unresolved V gene and leave the rest unexplained. The V and J calls and the clone size are those of that table, but D and trimming were determined from the DNA. The sample contains 110,000 or so clones, just under 90% of them found a single time. The top ten constitute 4.6% of the sample.

This clone has just one count. Its antigen target is currently unknown. No quality values exist for individual bases; no much larger clone is one base distant. Study-wide conclusions, independent of this receptor: Clinical and demographic metadata were provided uncurated, with the amount varying by source and participant.

Collaborating institutions collected whole blood in K2EDTA tubes following their own protocols. For TCRbeta analysis, collaborator samples were shipped as frozen whole blood, as isolated PBMCs, or as DNA extracted from either sample type. The sequencing sample was made of peripheral blood. Recombination joined TRBV6-1 with TRBJ2-7; the D region possibly corresponds to TRBD2 (6 bases align). The source is a woman in her forties or fifties with acute or convalescent COVID-19. CDR3 region: CASSEIRASAVEQYF. The sequenced DNA is TGTGCCAGCAGTGAAATCAGGGCTAGCGCTGTCGAGCAGTACTTC.